This TCR beta chain was identified in a study of CD8+ T cells in alopecia areata. Extracted from the samples, RNA was reverse transcribed into cDNA to serve as the sequencing template. Here immunoSEQ multiplex PCR was the method, and the copy in TCRdb shows in-frame clones only, minus some. The sample yields fewer than 9,500 clones, without any singletons. Pooled cells of cutaneous lymph node origin were sorted on CD4, CD8alpha, NKG2D, NKG2ACE and other markers. Trimming took 2 bases from V and 3 from J; bases not matched to a gene: 2. The CDR3 extends over 14 amino acids. CDR1 is NNHDY and CDR2 is SYVADS in the germline V gene. In this sample, this clone turned up many times. Germline and genes here are mouse. The CDR3 extends 4 residues past the end of the read, so its final part is completed from the germline J gene.

The source of this sequence is a C3H/HeJ mouse with alopecia areata. For the strain, the MHC haplotype given is H2-k. The chain has TRBV13-3 and TRBJ2-7, with 10 bases lining up with TRBD2. Specimen: CD8+ T cells sorted from a lymph node. CDR3 region: CASSDGLGVYEQYF. CDR3 bases read: TGTGCCAGCAGTGACGGACTGGGGGTCTAT.